Here is one TCR beta chain with its context. Its antigen is not yet known. No much larger clonotype is one base removed from it; base qualities were not supplied. Patients with autoimmune disease history or receiving systemic immunosuppression were excluded from the trial. Peripheral blood for TCR sequencing was collected from all dose cohorts at baseline, on cycle 4 day 1, and on cycle 7 day 1. Samples came from an open-label, multicenter, first-in-human phase I dose-escalation trial of ivuxolimab. Adults with locally advanced or metastatic head and neck squamous cell, hepatocellular, melanoma or renal cell carcinoma were enrolled in the trial. Before TCR sequencing, CD4+ T cells and CD8+ T cells from peripheral blood were sorted into separate populations. This entry belongs to a study of OX40 agonist ivuxolimab in advanced cancers. Notes on the research overall: Ivuxolimab was a fully human IgG2 agonistic monoclonal antibody targeting the costimulatory receptor OX40 (CD134). Intravenous ivuxolimab was administered to patients every 2 weeks at six dose levels: 0.01, 0.1, 0.3, 1.5, 3 and 10 mg/kg. Among the approximately 50 dose-escalation patients, some 19 had hepatocellular carcinoma, approximately 15 melanoma, 9 renal cell carcinoma and 9 head and neck cancer. The dose-escalation cohort was approximately 83% male with a mean age of about 54 years, ranging from roughly 20 to 80. Prior anti-PD-1, anti-PD-L1 or anti-CTLA-4 therapy was permitted, and checkpoint inhibitors had been received by about two fifths of dose-escalation patients. Partial responses were achieved by three dose-escalation patients, of whom one had hepatocellular carcinoma and two had cutaneous melanoma. Peripheral TCRbeta sequencing was intended to test whether TCR sequence diversity was altered and clonal T-cell expansion was caused by ivuxolimab. The paper describes the monotherapy dose-escalation part (N = 52 patients) of the phase I trial of ivuxolimab. Beyond this particular receptor, the publication reports: Low levels of normalized T-cell clonal expansion were also seen in some patients who did not respond. The antigen specificity of the peripheral T cells that underwent clonal expansion was not determined. Partial responders in the 0.1-3.0 mg/kg groups had among the lowest normalized peripheral clonal expansion, especially among CD8+ T cells. At doses of 0.1 to 3.0 mg/kg, clonal expansion of both CD4+ and CD8+ T cells in blood was seen between baseline and week 6. After ivuxolimab, CD8+ T cells had more expanded clones than CD4+ T cells on average.

To sequence the TCRbeta CDR3 region, genomic DNA was isolated from the sorted cells. The immunoSEQ Assay was used for sequencing of TCRbeta CDR3 regions. This immuneACCESS table, as held by TCRdb, lists in-frame sequences with V and J called but not all clones. Of the missing ones, under half trace to an unresolved V gene in checked studies; the others have no known cause. The sample contains 100,000 to 150,000 clones, 93% of them found a single time. Under 1.3% of the sample is in the top ten clones. The CDR3 has 14 amino acids, counting the end cysteine and phenylalanine. This entry keeps only the CDR3 DNA: 42 bases, framed from base 1. Sequences SEHNR (CDR1) and FQNEAQ (CDR2) are obtained from the germline V gene (reference sequence). V lost 5 bases and J lost 4 bases, and the count of bases not matched to a germline gene is 7.

The clonotype was recovered from an adult with an advanced solid tumor such as melanoma, head and neck, liver or kidney cancer. The rearrangement joined TRBV7-9 to TRBJ2-5; 7 central nucleotides agree with TRBD2. The sequenced sample was CD4+ or CD8+ T cells sorted from blood, obtained in a trial of the OX40 agonist ivuxolimab. CDR3 region: CASSNGGGTETQYF. The DNA reads TGTGCCAGCAGCAACGGGGGAGGGACAGAGACCCAGTACTTC.